The 16 T cell receptor beta chains below were found in one sample sequenced in a study of neurological immune-mediated disorders. TCRdb reprocessed the 5' RACE reads via MiXCR and lists one record per CDR3 protein. The sample holds approximately 48,000 distinct CDR3 sequences, around 10% seen once. Sequencing was carried out using PBMCs. Receptors originate from a man in his 70s with HTLV-1-associated myelopathy (HAM/TSP).

This clonotype appeared many times. The chain uses TRBV7-3 and TRBJ2-1; D is possibly TRBD2 (6 bases). Trimming cost V 5 bases and J 6 bases, with 14 bases left between them. Germline CDR1 reads SGHTA; CDR2 reads FQGTGA. The CDR3 has 14 residues. In DNA form, the CDR3 reads TGTGCCAGCAGCCTGCGAGCAGCGGGCAATGAGCAGTTCTTC. Residues: CASSLRAAGNEQFF.

This clonotype was seen more than once but under ten times. The chain uses TRBV28 and TRBJ2-7; 7 bases are shared with TRBD2. CDR1 MDHEN and CDR2 SYDVKM come from the germline V gene. The J segment lost 2 bases and the V segment lost 6 bases, leaving 7 bases of the junction unmatched. The CDR3 loop spans 14 amino acids. This CDR3 reads CASRRRERTYEQYF. For the CDR3, the DNA is TGTGCCAGCAGGAGGCGGGAGAGAACCTACGAGCAGTACTTC.

This clonotype showed up many times. This chain uses TRBV9 with TRBJ2-7, with D unclear. The CDR3 totals 12 residues. Germline CDR1 SGDLS, CDR2 YYNGEE. The V end lost 6 bases, the J end lost 3 bases, and 10 bases lay between the germline ends. CDR3 nucleotide sequence: TGTGCCAGCACAGTCTGTTTCTACGAGCAGTACTTC. This translates into CASTVCFYEQYF. Full variable domain (remainder filled in from reference TRBV9 and TRBJ2-7): DSGVTQTPKHLITATGQRVTLRCSPRSGDLSVYWYQQSLDQGLQFLIQYYNGEERAKGNILERFSAQQFPDLHSELNLSSLELGDSALYFCASTVCFYEQYFGPGTRLTVT.

This clonotype was picked up many times. The gene calls are TRBV18 and TRBJ1-1; TRBD1 matches at 7 bases. The germline V gene encodes CDR1 KGHSH and CDR2 LQKENI. Unmatched junction bases numbered 4, after V lost 4 bases and J lost 5 bases. This CDR3 spans 13 amino acids. DNA for the CDR3: TGTGCCAGCTCACTCAGGGGGGGAACTGAAGCTTTCTTT. The encoded protein is CASSLRGGTEAFF.

The sample holds many counts of this clonotype. The chain links TRBV12-3 or TRBV12-4 to TRBJ2-5, with D perhaps TRBD1 (5 bases). V was shortened by 3 bases and J by 4 bases, with 15 bases between the two germline ends. The CDR3 has 15 amino acids. CDR3: CASSLDQGSGETQYF. The CDR3 DNA reads TGTGCCAGCAGTTTGGACCAGGGAAGTGGAGAGACCCAGTACTTC.

In its sample, this clonotype was seen many times. This sequence joins TRBV7-2 and TRBJ2-5; TRBD2 matches at 9 bases. Per the germline V gene, CDR1 is SGHTA and CDR2 is FQGNSA. With 6 bases clipped from V and 5 bases from J, the junction kept 13 bases outside the gene matches. The CDR3 loop spans 16 amino acids. The CDR3 reads CASRRRSGSSGETQYF. In nucleotides, the CDR3 is TGTGCCAGCAGGCGACGTAGCGGGAGCTCCGGGGAGACCCAGTACTTC.

In this sample, this clonotype turned up many times. The J gene is TRBJ1-1, the V gene TRBV5-5; D ambiguous. V was pared by 2 bases and J by 4 bases, with 9 bases between. Germline assignment: CDR1 SGHKS and CDR2 YYEKEE (reference sequence). The CDR3 is 13 amino acids. CDR3 sequence reads: CASSFGTVTEAFF. CDR3 DNA: TGTGCCAGCAGCTTCGGAACGGTCACTGAAGCTTTCTTT.

This clonotype showed up many times. The chain links TRBV7-3 to TRBJ2-5; D gene ambiguous. Deletions cut 0 bases from V and 5 bases from J, with 10 bases between. Germline loops: CDR1 SGHTA, CDR2 FQGTGA. CDR3 length: 14 amino acids. The CDR3: CASSLTSRSETQYF. The CDR3 region has the DNA TGTGCCAGCAGCTTAACTTCTAGGTCGGAGACCCAGTACTTC.

Many counts were recorded for this clonotype. The chain has TRBV14 and TRBJ1-2; D is ambiguous. Per the germline V gene, CDR1 is SGHDN and CDR2 is FVKESK. The V end lost 3 bases, the J end lost 4 bases, and 15 bases lay between the germline ends. This CDR3 is built from 15 residues. Here the CDR3 reads CASSQALGGIYGYTF. The CDR3 DNA follows: TGTGCCAGCAGCCAGGCACTTGGAGGGATCTATGGCTACACCTTC.

This clonotype has ten or more counts. The CDR3 DNA follows: TGTGCCAGCGGGTTGGGGGAGACCCAGTACTTC. It codes for CASGLGETQYF. V usage is TRBV7-8 and J usage is TRBJ2-5; D gene uncertain. V shed 8 bases and J shed 5 bases, with 9 bases lying between them. CDR1 and CDR2 from the germline V gene are SGHVS and FQNEAQ. This CDR3 has 11 residues.

This clonotype showed up many times. In nucleotides, the CDR3 is TGTGCCACCAGTGATCGCGGGACTTATAGCACAGATACGCAGTATTTT. It is translated as CATSDRGTYSTDTQYF. The chain uses TRBV24-1 and TRBJ2-3; possibly TRBD2 for D (6 bases). CDR1 is KGHDR and CDR2 is SFDVKD in the germline V gene. V was cut by 3 bases and J by 0 bases, with 12 bases left in between. CDR3 length equals 16 residues.

This clonotype was observed many times. V and J are TRBV20-1 and TRBJ2-5; no clear D gene. The CDR3 extends over 13 amino acids. Germline loops: CDR1 DFQATT, CDR2 SNEGSKA (reference sequence). V lost 5 bases to trimming and J lost 4 bases, with 14 bases between them. CDR3 residues: CSAPGPGGETQYF. CDR3 coding DNA: TGCAGTGCTCCCGGACCCGGCGGAGAGACCCAGTACTTC.

In this sample, this clonotype turned up many times. This chain joins TRBV6-5 and TRBJ1-1, with 7 bases lining up with TRBD1. CDR3 length: 13 residues. Looked up from germline, CDR1 is MNHEY and CDR2 is SVGAGI. J was trimmed by 8 bases and V by 5 bases; bases with no gene match: 8. The CDR3 DNA is TGTGCCAGCAGTAGGACAGGACCCGGGGAAGCTTTCTTT. Its protein is CASSRTGPGEAFF.

In its sample, this clonotype ranks as medium-sized. J is TRBJ1-1 and V is TRBV21-1. TRBV21-1 is termed a pseudogene. CDR3 size: 20 residues. In DNA form, the CDR3 reads TGTGCCAGCAGCAAAGGAGTTTATGGGAGGCGAAAATACCGGCACACTGAAGCTTTCTTT. It codes for CASSKGVYGRRKYRHTEAFF.

In this sample, this clonotype turned up many times. The chain is built from TRBV5-6 and TRBJ2-3; tentatively, D is TRBD1 (5 bases). From germline, CDR1 is SGHDT and CDR2 YYEEEE. V was pared by 2 bases and J by 3 bases, with 19 bases between. The CDR3 has 17 residues. The CDR3 here is CASSLFPSRGPTDTQYF. In DNA form, the CDR3 reads TGTGCCAGCAGCTTATTTCCTAGTAGGGGCCCAACAGATACGCAGTATTTT.

This clonotype appeared many times. The rearrangement joins TRBV7-2 to TRBJ2-5, with 9 bases fitting TRBD2. V trimming: 8 bases; J trimming: 4 bases; junction bases outside the gene matches: 11. Germline V CDR1 and CDR2: SGHTA, FQGNSA. CDR3 length: 15 amino acids. The CDR3 here is CASCIAGAALETQYF. CDR3 coding DNA: TGTGCCAGCTGTATAGCGGGAGCGGCATTAGAGACCCAGTACTTC.